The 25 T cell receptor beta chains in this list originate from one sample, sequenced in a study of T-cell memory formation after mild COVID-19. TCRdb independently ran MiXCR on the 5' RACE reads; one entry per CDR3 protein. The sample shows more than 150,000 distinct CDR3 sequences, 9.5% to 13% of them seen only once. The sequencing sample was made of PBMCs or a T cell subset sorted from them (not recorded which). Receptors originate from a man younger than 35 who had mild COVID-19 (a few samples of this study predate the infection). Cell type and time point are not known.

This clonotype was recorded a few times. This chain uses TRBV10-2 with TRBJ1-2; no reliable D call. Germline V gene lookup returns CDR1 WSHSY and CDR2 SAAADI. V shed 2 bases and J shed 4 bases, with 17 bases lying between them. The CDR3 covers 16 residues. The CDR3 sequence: CASSERPEAYGYGYTF. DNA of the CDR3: TGCGCCAGCAGTGAGCGGCCCGAGGCCTATGGCTATGGCTACACCTTC.

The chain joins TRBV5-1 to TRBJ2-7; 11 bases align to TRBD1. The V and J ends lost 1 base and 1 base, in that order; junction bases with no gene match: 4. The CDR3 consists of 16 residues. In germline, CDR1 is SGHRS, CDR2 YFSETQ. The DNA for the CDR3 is TGCGCCAGCAGCTTGTTTGGGACAGGGGGATCCTACGAGCAGTACGTC. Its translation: CASSLFGTGGSYEQYV.

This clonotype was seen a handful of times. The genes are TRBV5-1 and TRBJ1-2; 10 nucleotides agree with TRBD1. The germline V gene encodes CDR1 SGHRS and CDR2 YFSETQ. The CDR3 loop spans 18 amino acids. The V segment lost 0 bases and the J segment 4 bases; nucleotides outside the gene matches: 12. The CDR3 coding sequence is TGCGCCAGCAGCTTGGGACAGGGGGCTAACACCCTACTCTATGGCTACACCTTC. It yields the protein CASSLGQGANTLLYGYTF.

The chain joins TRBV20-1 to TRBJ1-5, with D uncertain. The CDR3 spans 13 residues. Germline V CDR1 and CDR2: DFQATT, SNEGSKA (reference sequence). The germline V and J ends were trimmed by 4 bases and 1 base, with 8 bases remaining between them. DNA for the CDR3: TGCAGTGCTACGTCTACGAGCAATCAGCCCCAGCATTTT. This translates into CSATSTSNQPQHF.

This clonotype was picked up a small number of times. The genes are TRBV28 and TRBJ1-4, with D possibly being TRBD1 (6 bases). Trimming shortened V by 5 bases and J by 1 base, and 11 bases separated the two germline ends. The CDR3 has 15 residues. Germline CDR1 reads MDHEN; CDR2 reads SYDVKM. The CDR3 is CASSRGGRTNEKLFF. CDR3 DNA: TGTGCCAGCAGTAGGGGGGGGCGAACTAATGAAAAACTGTTTTTT.

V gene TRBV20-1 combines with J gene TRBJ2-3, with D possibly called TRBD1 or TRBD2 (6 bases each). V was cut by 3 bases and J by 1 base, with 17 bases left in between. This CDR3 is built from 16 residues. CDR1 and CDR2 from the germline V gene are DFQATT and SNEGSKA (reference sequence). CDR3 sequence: CSASGGPTGGTDTQYF. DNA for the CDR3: TGCAGTGCTAGCGGGGGCCCCACGGGGGGCACAGATACGCAGTATTTT.

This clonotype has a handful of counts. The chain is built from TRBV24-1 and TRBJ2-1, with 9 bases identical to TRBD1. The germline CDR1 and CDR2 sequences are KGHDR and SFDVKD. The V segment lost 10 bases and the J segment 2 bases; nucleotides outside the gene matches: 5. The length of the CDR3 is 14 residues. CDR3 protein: CATGGQGPYNEQFF. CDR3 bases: TGTGCCACGGGGGGACAGGGCCCCTACAATGAGCAGTTCTTC.

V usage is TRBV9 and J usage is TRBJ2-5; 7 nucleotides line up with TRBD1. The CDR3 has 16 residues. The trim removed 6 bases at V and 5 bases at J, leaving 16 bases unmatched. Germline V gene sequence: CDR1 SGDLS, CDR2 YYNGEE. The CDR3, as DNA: TGTGCCAGCACCAGAGGGGCACAGGGGTCGGAGGAGACCCAGTACTTC. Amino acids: CASTRGAQGSEETQYF.

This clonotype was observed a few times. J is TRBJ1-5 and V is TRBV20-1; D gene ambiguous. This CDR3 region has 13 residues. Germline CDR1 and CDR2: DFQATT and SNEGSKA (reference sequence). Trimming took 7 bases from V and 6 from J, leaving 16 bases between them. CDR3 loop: CSGALGSGQPQHF. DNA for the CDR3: TGCAGTGGGGCCTTAGGGTCGGGTCAGCCCCAGCATTTT.

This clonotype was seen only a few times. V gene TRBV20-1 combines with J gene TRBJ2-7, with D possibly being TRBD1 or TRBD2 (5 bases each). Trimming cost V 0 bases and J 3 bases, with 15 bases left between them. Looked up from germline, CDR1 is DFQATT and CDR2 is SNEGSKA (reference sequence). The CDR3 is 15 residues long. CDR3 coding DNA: TGCAGTGCTAGAGAAGGGACGACTGGGATCTACGAGCAGTACGTC. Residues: CSAREGTTGIYEQYV.

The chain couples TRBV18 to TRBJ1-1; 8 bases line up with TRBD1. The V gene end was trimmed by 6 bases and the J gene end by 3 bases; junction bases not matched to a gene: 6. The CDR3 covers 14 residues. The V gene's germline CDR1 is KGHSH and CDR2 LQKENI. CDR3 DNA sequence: TGTGCCAGCTCGCCTGCAGGGGGCTACACTGAAGCTTTCTTT. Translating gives CASSPAGGYTEAFF. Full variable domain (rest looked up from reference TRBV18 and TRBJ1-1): NAGVMQNPRHLVRRRGQEARLRCSPMKGHSHVYWYRQLPEEGLKFMVYLQKENIIDESGMPKERFSAEFPKEGPSILRIQQVVRGDSAAYFCASSPAGGYTEAFFGQGTRLTVV.

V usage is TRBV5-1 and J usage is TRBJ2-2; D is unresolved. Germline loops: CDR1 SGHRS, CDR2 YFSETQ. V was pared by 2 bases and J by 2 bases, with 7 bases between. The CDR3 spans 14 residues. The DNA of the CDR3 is TGCGCCAGCAGCTTTTCAACTAACACCGGGGAGCTGTTTTTT. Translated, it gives CASSFSTNTGELFF.

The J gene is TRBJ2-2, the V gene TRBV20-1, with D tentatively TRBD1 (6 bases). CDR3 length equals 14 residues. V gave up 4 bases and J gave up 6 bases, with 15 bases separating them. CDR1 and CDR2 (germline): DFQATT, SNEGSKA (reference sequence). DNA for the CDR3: TGCAGTGCTAAGTCAGGGGCGCAGGCCGGGGAGCTGTTTTTT. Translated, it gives CSAKSGAQAGELFF.

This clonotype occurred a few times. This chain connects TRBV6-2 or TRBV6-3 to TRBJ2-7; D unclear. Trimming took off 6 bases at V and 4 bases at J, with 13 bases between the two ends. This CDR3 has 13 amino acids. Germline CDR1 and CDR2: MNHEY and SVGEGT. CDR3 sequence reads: CASRGTAGYEQYV. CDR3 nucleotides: TGTGCCAGCAGGGGAACCGCCGGTTACGAGCAGTACGTC.

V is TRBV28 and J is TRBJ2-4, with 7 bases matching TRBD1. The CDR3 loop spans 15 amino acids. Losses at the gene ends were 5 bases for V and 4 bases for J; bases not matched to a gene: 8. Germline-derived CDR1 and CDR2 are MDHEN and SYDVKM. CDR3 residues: CASSLPGTEKNIQYF. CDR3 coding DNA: TGTGCCAGCAGTCTCCCCGGGACAGAAAAAAACATTCAGTACTTC.

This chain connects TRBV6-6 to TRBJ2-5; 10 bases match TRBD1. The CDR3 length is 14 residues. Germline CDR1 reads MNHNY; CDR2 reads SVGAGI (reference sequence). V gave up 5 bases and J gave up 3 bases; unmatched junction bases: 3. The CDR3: CASSRGTGEETQYF. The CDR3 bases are TGTGCCAGCAGTCGGGGGACAGGGGAAGAGACCCAGTACTTC.

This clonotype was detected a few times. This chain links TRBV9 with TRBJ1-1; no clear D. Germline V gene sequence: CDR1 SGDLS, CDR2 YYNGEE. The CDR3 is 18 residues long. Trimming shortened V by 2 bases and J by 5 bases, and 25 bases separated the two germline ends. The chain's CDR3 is CASSVRMDPGVRGTEAFF. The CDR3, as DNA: TGTGCCAGCAGCGTCCGGATGGATCCGGGCGTGAGAGGAACTGAAGCTTTCTTT.

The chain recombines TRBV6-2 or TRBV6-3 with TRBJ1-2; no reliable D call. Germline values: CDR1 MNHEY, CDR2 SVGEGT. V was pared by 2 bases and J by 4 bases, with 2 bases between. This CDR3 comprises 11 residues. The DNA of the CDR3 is TGTGCCAGCAGTTACGCCTATGGCTACACCTTC. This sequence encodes CASSYAYGYTF.

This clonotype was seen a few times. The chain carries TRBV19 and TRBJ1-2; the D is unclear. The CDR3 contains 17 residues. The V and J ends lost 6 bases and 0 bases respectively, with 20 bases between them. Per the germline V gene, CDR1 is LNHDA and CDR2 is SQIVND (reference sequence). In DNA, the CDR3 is TGTGCCAGTAGGAACCTTTGGGAGGGTAGGCCTAACTATGGCTACACCTTC. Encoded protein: CASRNLWEGRPNYGYTF.

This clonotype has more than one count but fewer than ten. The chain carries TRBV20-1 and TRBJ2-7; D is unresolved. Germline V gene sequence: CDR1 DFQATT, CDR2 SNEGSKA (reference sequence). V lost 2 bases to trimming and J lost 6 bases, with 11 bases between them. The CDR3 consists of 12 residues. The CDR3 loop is CSARLGSGEQYF. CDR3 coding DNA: TGCAGTGCTAGACTCGGTTCCGGCGAGCAGTACTTC.

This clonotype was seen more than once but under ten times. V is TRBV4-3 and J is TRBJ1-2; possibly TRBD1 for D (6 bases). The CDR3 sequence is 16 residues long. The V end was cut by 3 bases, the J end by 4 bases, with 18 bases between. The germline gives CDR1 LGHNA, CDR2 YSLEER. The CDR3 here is CASSQATGGPAYGYTF. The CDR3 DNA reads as TGCGCCAGCAGCCAGGCGACAGGTGGGCCTGCCTATGGCTACACCTTC.

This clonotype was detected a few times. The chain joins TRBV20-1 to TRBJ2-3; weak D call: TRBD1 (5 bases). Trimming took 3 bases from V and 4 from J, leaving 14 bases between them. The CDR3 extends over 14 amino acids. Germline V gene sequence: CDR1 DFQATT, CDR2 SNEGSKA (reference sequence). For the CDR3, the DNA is TGCAGTGCTAGCCCCCAGGGCATCGCAGATACGCAGTATTTT. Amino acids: CSASPQGIADTQYF.

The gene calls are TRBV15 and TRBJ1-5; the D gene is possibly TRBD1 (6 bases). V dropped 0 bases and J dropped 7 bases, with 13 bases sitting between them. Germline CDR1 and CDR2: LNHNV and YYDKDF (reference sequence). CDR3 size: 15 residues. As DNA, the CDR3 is TGTGCCACCAGCAGAGATATCACAGGGTACCAGCCCCAGCATTTT. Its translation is CATSRDITGYQPQHF.

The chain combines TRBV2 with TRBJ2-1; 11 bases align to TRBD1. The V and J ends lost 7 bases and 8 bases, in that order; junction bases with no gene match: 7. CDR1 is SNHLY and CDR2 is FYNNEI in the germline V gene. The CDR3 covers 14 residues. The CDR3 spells CASNGQGAHYEQFF. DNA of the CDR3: TGTGCCAGCAACGGACAGGGGGCGCATTATGAGCAGTTCTTC.

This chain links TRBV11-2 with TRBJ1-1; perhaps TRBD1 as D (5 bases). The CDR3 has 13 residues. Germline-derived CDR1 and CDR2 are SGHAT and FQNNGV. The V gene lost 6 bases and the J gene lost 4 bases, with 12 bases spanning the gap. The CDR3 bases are TGTGCCAGCAGACCTGGGGGGGTCACTGAAGCTTTCTTT. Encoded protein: CASRPGGVTEAFF.